Shown below are 5 T cell receptor beta chains from a single sample sequenced in a study of OX40 agonist ivuxolimab in advanced cancers. Sequenced by immunoSEQ multiplex PCR; TCRdb stores in-frame clones only, minus some. There are roughly 67,000 clones in the sample; roughly 90% occur only once, and 8% to 10% lies in the top ten. The source material was CD4+ or CD8+ T cells sorted from blood, sampled in a trial of the OX40 agonist ivuxolimab. These receptors were obtained from an adult with an advanced solid tumor such as melanoma, head and neck, liver or kidney cancer.

The chain employs TRBV6-5 and TRBJ2-7; D remains unclear. CDR3 length equals 13 residues. CDR1 and CDR2 from the germline V gene are MNHEY and SVGAGI. Trimming shortened V by 0 bases and J by 3 bases, and 6 bases separated the two germline ends. DNA for the CDR3: TGTGCCAGCAGTTACTCTAGGGTCTACGAGCAGTACTTC. Encoded protein: CASSYSRVYEQYF.

The DNA for the CDR3 is TGTGCCAGCAGCTTTAGCGCCGGGACTAGTCTTGGGTTTGAAGAGACCCAGTACTTC. It yields the protein CASSFSAGTSLGFEETQYF. The chain joins TRBV13 to TRBJ2-5; TRBD2 aligns across 8 bases. The germline CDR1 and CDR2 sequences are PRHDT and FYEKMQ (reference sequence). The CDR3 totals 19 residues. The V gene end was trimmed by 3 bases and the J gene end by 3 bases; junction bases not matched to a gene: 18.

The gene calls are TRBV7-8 and TRBJ1-3; D gene ambiguous. V was clipped by 2 bases and J by 3 bases, with 11 bases between them. Looked up from germline, CDR1 is SGHVS and CDR2 is FQNEAQ. CDR3 length equals 15 residues. The CDR3 DNA sequence: TGTGCCAGCAGCTTACGTGGGGAAGGTGGAAACACCATATATTTT. Protein: CASSLRGEGGNTIYF.

V usage is TRBV28 and J usage is TRBJ2-1; perhaps D is TRBD1 or TRBD2 (5 bases each). The CDR3 length is 18 residues. CDR1 is MDHEN, CDR2 SYDVKM, per germline. Trimming left V 7 bases short and J 7 bases short, with 29 bases between. CDR3 region: CASTPRTDRYGAWNEQFF. CDR3 bases: TGTGCCAGCACACCCAGAACCGATCGGTACGGGGCGTGGAATGAGCAGTTCTTC.

V and J are TRBV4-3 and TRBJ2-1, with 8 bases matching TRBD2. This CDR3 contains 15 residues. Unmatched junction bases numbered 2, after V lost 0 bases and J lost 4 bases. CDR1 and CDR2 from the germline V gene are LGHNA and YSLEER. The CDR3 DNA reads TGCGCCAGCAGCCAAGACCGCGGGGGGTACAATGAGCAGTTCTTC. It encodes CASSQDRGGYNEQFF.